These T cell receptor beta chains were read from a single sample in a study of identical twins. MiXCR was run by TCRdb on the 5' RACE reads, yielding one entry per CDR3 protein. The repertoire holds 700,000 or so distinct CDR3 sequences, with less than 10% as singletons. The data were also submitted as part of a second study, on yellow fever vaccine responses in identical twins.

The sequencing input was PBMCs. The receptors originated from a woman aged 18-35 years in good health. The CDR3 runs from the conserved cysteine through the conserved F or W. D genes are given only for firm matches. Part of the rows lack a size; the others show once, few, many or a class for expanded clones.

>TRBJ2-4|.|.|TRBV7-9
CASSLGAAGKNIQYF
TGTGCCAGCAGCTTAGGTGCTGCAGGCAAAAACATTCAGTACTTC
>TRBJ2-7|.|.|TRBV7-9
CASSLAVSSRAYEQYF
TGTGCCAGCAGCTTAGCGGTATCCAGCCGAGCCTACGAGCAGTACTTC
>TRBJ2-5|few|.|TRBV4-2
CASSQELGARETQYF
TGTGCCAGCAGCCAAGAATTGGGAGCTCGGGAGACCCAGTACTTC
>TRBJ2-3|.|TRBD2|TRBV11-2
CASSLGLAGETVTDTQYF
TGTGCCAGCAGCTTAGGACTAGCGGGAGAAACAGTCACAGATACGCAGTATTTT
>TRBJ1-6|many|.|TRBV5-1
CASSTGDNSPLHF
TGCGCCAGCAGCACGGGGGATAATTCACCCCTCCACTTT
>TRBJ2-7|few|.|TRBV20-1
CSARNRLPYEQYF
TGCAGTGCTAGGAACAGGCTCCCCTACGAGCAGTACTTC
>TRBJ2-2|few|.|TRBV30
CAWSVFTGELFF
TGTGCCTGGAGTGTTTTTACCGGGGAGCTGTTTTTT
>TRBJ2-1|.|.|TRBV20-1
CSAIDNEQFF
TGCAGTGCTATCGACAATGAGCAGTTCTTC
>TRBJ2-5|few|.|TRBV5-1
CASSLGGATARAQYF
TGCGCCAGCAGCTTGGGAGGCGCGACGGCAAGGGCCCAGTACTTC
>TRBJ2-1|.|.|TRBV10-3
CAISLEGMWFF
TGTGCCATCAGTTTGGAGGGAATGTGGTTCTTC
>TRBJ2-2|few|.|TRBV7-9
CASSRGTTDTGELFF
TGTGCCAGCAGCCGGGGGACAACAGACACCGGGGAGCTGTTTTTT
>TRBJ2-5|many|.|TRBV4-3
CASSQDRGRVGETQYF
TGCGCCAGCAGCCAAGACAGGGGCAGGGTGGGAGAGACCCAGTACTTC
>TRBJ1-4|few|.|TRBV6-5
CASSYFQGTATNEKLFF
TGTGCCAGCAGTTACTTTCAGGGGACGGCAACTAATGAAAAACTGTTTTTT
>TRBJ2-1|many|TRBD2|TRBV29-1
CSVGTSGGYNEQFF
TGCAGCGTTGGGACTAGCGGGGGTTACAATGAGCAGTTCTTC
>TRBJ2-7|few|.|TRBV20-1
CSASRDTPIEQYF
TGCAGTGCTTCGCGAGACACTCCTATCGAGCAGTACTTC
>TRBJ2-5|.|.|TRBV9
CASSPNSMFQETQYF
TGTGCCAGCAGCCCGAATTCGATGTTCCAAGAGACCCAGTACTTC
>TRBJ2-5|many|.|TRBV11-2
CASSSRPGRQETQYF
TGTGCCAGCAGCTCGAGACCGGGACGGCAAGAGACCCAGTACTTC
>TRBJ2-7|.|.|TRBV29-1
CSVEEGVGYEQYF
TGCAGCGTTGAAGAGGGGGTGGGCTACGAGCAGTACTTC
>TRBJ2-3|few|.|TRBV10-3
CAISESGTGGRTDTQYF
TGTGCCATCAGTGAGTCAGGGACGGGGGGCCGCACAGATACGCAGTATTTT
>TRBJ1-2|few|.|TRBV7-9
CASSPSGTGYTF
TGTGCCAGCAGCCCATCGGGGACCGGCTACACCTTC
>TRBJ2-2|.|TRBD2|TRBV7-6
CASSAHLGGEGSRELFF
TGTGCCAGCAGCGCCCACCTGGGGGGGGAAGGCAGCCGGGAGCTGTTTTTT
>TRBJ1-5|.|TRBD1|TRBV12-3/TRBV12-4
CATRQGNQPQHF
TGTGCCACCCGACAGGGTAATCAGCCCCAGCATTTT
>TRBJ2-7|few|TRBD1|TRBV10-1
CASSWDRDSYEQYF
TGCGCCAGCAGTTGGGACAGGGACTCCTACGAGCAGTACTTC
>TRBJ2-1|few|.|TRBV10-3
CAIRWDRRGDEQFF
TGTGCCATCAGGTGGGATAGGAGGGGCGATGAGCAGTTCTTC
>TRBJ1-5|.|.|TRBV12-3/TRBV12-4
CASSLARARQPQHF
TGTGCCAGCAGTTTAGCCAGGGCGCGTCAGCCCCAGCATTTT
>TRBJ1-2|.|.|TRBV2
CASRGTNYGYTF
TGTGCCAGCAGAGGGACGAACTATGGCTACACCTTC
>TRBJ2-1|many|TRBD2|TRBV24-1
CATSVGSGRAENEQFF
TGTGCCACCAGTGTTGGTAGCGGGAGGGCCGAGAATGAGCAGTTCTTC
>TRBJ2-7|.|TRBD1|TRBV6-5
CASSYSVQGSAYEQYF
TGTGCCAGCAGTTACTCGGTACAGGGGAGCGCCTACGAGCAGTACTTC
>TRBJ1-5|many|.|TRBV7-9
CASSYDSSNQPQHF
TGTGCCAGCAGCTACGACAGCTCTAATCAGCCCCAGCATTTT
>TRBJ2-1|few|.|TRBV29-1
CSAGETGDPRVDEQFF
TGCAGCGCTGGCGAGACAGGCGATCCCAGGGTGGATGAGCAGTTCTTC
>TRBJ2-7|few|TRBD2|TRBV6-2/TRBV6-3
CASSYSILGLAGVSNEQYF
TGTGCCAGCAGTTACTCTATCCTAGGACTAGCGGGAGTTTCCAACGAGCAGTACTTC
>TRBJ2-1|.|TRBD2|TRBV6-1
CASSGSGLAVNNEQFF
TGTGCCAGCAGTGGTTCTGGACTAGCGGTAAACAATGAGCAGTTCTTC
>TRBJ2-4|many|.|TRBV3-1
CASSQAGAKNIQYF
TGTGCCAGCAGCCAAGCAGGGGCAAAAAACATTCAGTACTTC
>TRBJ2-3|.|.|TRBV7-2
CASSLLGPSTDTQYF
TGTGCCAGCAGCTTATTAGGGCCGAGCACAGATACGCAGTATTTT
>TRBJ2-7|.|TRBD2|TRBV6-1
CASSITSGGYEQYF
TGTGCCAGCAGCATAACTAGCGGGGGGTACGAGCAGTACTTC
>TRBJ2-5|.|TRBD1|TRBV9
CASSSTGVRETQYF
TGTGCCAGCAGTTCCACAGGGGTTAGAGAGACCCAGTACTTC
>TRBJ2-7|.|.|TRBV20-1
CSARTMQPGQYF
TGCAGTGCGAGGACTATGCAGCCCGGGCAGTACTTC
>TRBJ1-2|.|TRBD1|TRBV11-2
CASRANLDREDGYTF
TGTGCCAGCAGGGCCAACCTGGACAGGGAGGACGGCTACACCTTC
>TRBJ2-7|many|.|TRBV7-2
CASTYEQYF
TGTGCCAGTACCTACGAGCAGTACTTC
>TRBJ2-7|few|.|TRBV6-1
CASSPKGPYYEQYF
TGTGCCAGCAGTCCCAAAGGGCCCTACTACGAGCAGTACTTC
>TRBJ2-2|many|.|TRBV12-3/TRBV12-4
CASSLLTLTGELFF
TGTGCCAGCAGTTTACTGACCTTAACCGGGGAGCTGTTTTTT
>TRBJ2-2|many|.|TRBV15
CATSTSETGELFF
TGTGCCACCAGCACTAGTGAGACCGGGGAGCTGTTTTTT
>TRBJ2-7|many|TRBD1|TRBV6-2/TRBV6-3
CASRWETTGGTYEQYF
TGTGCCAGCAGGTGGGAAACGACAGGGGGAACCTACGAGCAGTACTTC